A single sample gave rise to the 24 T cell receptor beta chains below, sequenced in a study of response to subunit inactivated influenza vaccine. TCRdb passed the RT-PCR reads through MiXCR, listing each CDR3 protein once. The table shows about 300,000 distinct CDR3 sequences, with just over 20% occurring only once. Sequenced here: PBMCs from blood, sampled less than 22 months after vaccination. Receptor source: a man between 50 and 69 years old who received an inactivated influenza vaccine.

The table lists this clonotype with a few counts. The chain links TRBV12-3 or TRBV12-4 to TRBJ1-1; no reliable D call. CDR3 length: 11 amino acids. Trimming took off 4 bases at V and 10 bases at J, with 10 bases between the two ends. CDR3 in DNA: TGTGCCAGCAGTTCCGCCCGTAGAGCTTTCTTT. The encoded protein is CASSSARRAFF.

The V call is TRBV12-3 or TRBV12-4, the J call TRBJ2-1; TRBD2 aligns across 12 bases. Unmatched junction bases numbered 12, after V lost 1 base and J lost 5 bases. The CDR3 runs to 19 residues. The CDR3 DNA follows: TGTGCCAGCAGTTTAGTTGCTCTAGCGGGGGGGAGGAACCACAATGAGCAGTTCTTC. Residues: CASSLVALAGGRNHNEQFF.

The chain has TRBV20-1 and TRBJ2-3; the match to TRBD2 covers 10 bases. Looked up from germline, CDR1 is DFQATT and CDR2 is SNEGSKA (reference sequence). The CDR3 totals 16 residues. V was clipped by 2 bases and J by 2 bases; unmatched bases: 7. The CDR3 DNA follows: TGCAGTGCTAGACAACTAGCGGGAAAAAACACAGATACGCAGTATTTT. Translated, it gives CSARQLAGKNTDTQYF.

This clonotype has a handful of counts. The V call is TRBV12-3 or TRBV12-4, the J call TRBJ1-5; no definite D call. V lost 5 bases and J 9 bases, leaving 17 bases between the germline ends. CDR3 size: 14 residues. In DNA form, the CDR3 reads TGTGCCAGCAGTCCTCGGACCGACCGCGGGCCCCAGCATTTT. It translates to CASSPRTDRGPQHF.

This clonotype showed up just a few times. The V gene is TRBV10-2, the J gene TRBJ2-7, with 9 nucleotides matching TRBD2. This CDR3 comprises 15 residues. The V gene's germline CDR1 is WSHSY and CDR2 SAAADI. V lost 6 bases to trimming and J lost 0 bases; unmatched junction nucleotides: 6. The CDR3 reads CASRVAGVSSYEQYF. CDR3 sequence (DNA): TGCGCCAGCAGAGTAGCGGGAGTGAGCTCCTACGAGCAGTACTTC.

This clonotype was recorded many times. The chain couples TRBV6-1 to TRBJ1-5; tentative D call: TRBD1 (6 bases). V shed 8 bases and J shed 7 bases, with 15 bases lying between them. The CDR3 extends over 13 amino acids. The germline gives CDR1 MNHNS, CDR2 SASEGT. This chain's CDR3 is CASRGGAGQPQHF. CDR3 nucleotides: TGTGCCAGCCGGGGGGGGGCCGGGCAGCCCCAGCATTTT.

In its sample, this clonotype was seen a few times. V gene TRBV20-1 combines with J gene TRBJ1-1; D call uncertain. This CDR3 is built from 11 residues. The V end was cut by 1 base, the J end by 4 bases, with 4 bases between. CDR1 is DFQATT, CDR2 SNEGSKA, per germline (reference sequence). DNA for the CDR3: TGCAGTGCTAGAGGGGCCACTGAAGCTTTCTTT. Translation: CSARGATEAFF.

The V and J genes are TRBV29-1 and TRBJ2-7; TRBD2 might be the D (7 bases). Trimming shortened V by 6 bases and J by 3 bases, and 15 bases separated the two germline ends. Germline V gene sequence: CDR1 SQVTM, CDR2 ANQGSEA. The CDR3 contains 13 residues. The CDR3 region is CSVSGTTLYEQYF. The CDR3 nucleotides are TGCAGCGTAAGCGGGACAACCCTCTACGAGCAGTACTTC.

This rearrangement joins TRBV10-3 to TRBJ2-1; D is ambiguous. The germline V and J ends were trimmed by 6 bases and 8 bases, with 20 bases remaining between them. The germline CDR1 and CDR2 sequences are ENHRY and SYGVKD. The CDR3 length is 15 residues. The CDR3 here is CAIRGSSVFGDEQFF. The CDR3 coding sequence is TGTGCCATCAGAGGCTCGAGCGTCTTCGGTGATGAGCAGTTCTTC.

J is TRBJ2-1 and V is TRBV2; TRBD2 matches at 8 bases. Germline trimming cut 8 bases from V and 1 base from J; bases unmatched to any gene: 4. CDR1 is SNHLY, CDR2 FYNNEI, per germline. The CDR3 consists of 14 residues. This chain's CDR3 is CASPGLGSYNEQFF. CDR3 nucleotide sequence: TGTGCCAGCCCGGGACTAGGATCCTACAATGAGCAGTTCTTC. The variable domain in full, with the rest retrieved from reference TRBV2 and TRBJ2-1, is EPEVTQTPSHQVTQMGQEVILRCVPISNHLYFYWYRQILGQKVEFLVSFYNNEISEKSEIFDDQFSVERPDGSNFTLKIRSTKLEDSAMYFCASPGLGSYNEQFFGPGTRLTVL.

This clonotype was seen many times. The chain couples TRBV20-1 to TRBJ1-3; D call uncertain. The CDR3 runs 13 residues. V lost 0 bases and J 3 bases, leaving 6 bases between the germline ends. Per the germline V gene, CDR1 is DFQATT and CDR2 is SNEGSKA (reference sequence). This chain's CDR3 is CSARDIYGNTIYF. For the CDR3, the DNA is TGCAGTGCTAGAGATATTTATGGAAACACCATATATTTT.

The table lists this clonotype with a few counts. CDR3 sequence: CASSKYWRNYGYTF. CDR3 bases: TGTGCCAGCAGCAAATATTGGAGAAACTATGGCTACACCTTC. The genes are TRBV21-1 and TRBJ1-2. TRBV21-1 counts as a pseudogene. The CDR3 length is 14 residues.

The chain joins TRBV6-2 or TRBV6-3 to TRBJ1-5; TRBD1 matches 7 bases. The CDR3 loop spans 15 amino acids. After removal of 2 bases from V and 2 bases from J, the junction contained 3 bases not matched to a gene. Germline CDR1 is MNHEY and CDR2 is SVGEGT. The CDR3 DNA follows: TGTGCCAGCAGTTACAGAACAGGGGGCAATCAGCCCCAGCATTTT. Translating gives CASSYRTGGNQPQHF.

The chain carries TRBV2 and TRBJ1-1; D unresolved. CDR3 size: 13 residues. Germline-derived CDR1 and CDR2 are SNHLY and FYNNEI. V was shortened by 11 bases and J by 10 bases, with 23 bases between the two germline ends. This CDR3 is CASEEDRQGRAFF. DNA for the CDR3: TGTGCCTCCGAAGAGGACCGACAAGGGAGAGCTTTCTTT.

V gene TRBV10-3 combines with J gene TRBJ2-5; the D is unclear. The CDR3 sequence is 12 residues long. V was clipped by 0 bases and J by 5 bases, with 4 bases between them. The germline gives CDR1 ENHRY, CDR2 SYGVKD. The CDR3 reads CAISESRETQYF. The CDR3 DNA reads TGTGCCATCAGTGAGTCGCGGGAGACCCAGTACTTC.

The V gene is TRBV20-1, the J gene TRBJ2-7; a possible D gene is TRBD1 (6 bases). The CDR3 has 16 residues. Germline V gene lookup returns CDR1 DFQATT and CDR2 SNEGSKA (reference sequence). The ends were cut back, 3 bases at V and 0 bases at J, with 18 bases in the middle. The CDR3 loop is CSARALRQAFSYEQYF. In DNA, the CDR3 is TGCAGTGCTAGGGCCCTTAGACAGGCTTTCTCCTACGAGCAGTACTTC.

The chain uses TRBV12-3 or TRBV12-4 and TRBJ1-4; the D is unclear. Trimming pared 7 bases from V and 0 bases from J, leaving 12 bases between. The CDR3 length is 15 residues. CDR3 sequence (DNA): TGTGCCAGCACCTCGGGCGGAACAACTAATGAAAAACTGTTTTTT. Translation gives CASTSGGTTNEKLFF.

The chain carries TRBV20-1 and TRBJ1-6; no clear D. The V gene's germline CDR1 is DFQATT and CDR2 SNEGSKA (reference sequence). V lost 2 bases and J lost 8, with 13 bases in between. The CDR3 is made up of 14 amino acids. CDR3 region: CSARRQVVDSPLHF. DNA of the CDR3: TGCAGTGCTAGACGGCAGGTTGTGGATTCACCCCTCCACTTT.

The gene calls are TRBV11-1 and TRBJ2-5; 12 positions match TRBD1. Germline values: CDR1 SGHAT, CDR2 FQDESV (reference sequence). CDR3 length: 19 residues. Trimming cost V 5 bases and J 4 bases; bases outside gene matches: 17. The CDR3 DNA reads TGTGCCAGCAGCCCCATCCGGGACAGGGGGCGACGATTTCCAGAGACCCAGTACTTC. This codes for CASSPIRDRGRRFPETQYF. Complete variable domain (other parts from reference TRBV11-1 and TRBJ2-5): EAEVAQSPRYKITEKSQAVAFWCDPISGHATLYWYRQILGQGPELLVQFQDESVVDDSQLPKDRFSAERLKGVDSTLKIQPAELGDSAMYLCASSPIRDRGRRFPETQYFGPGTRLLVL.

This clonotype was observed a few times. This chain connects TRBV6-1 to TRBJ1-1, with unresolved D. V was trimmed by 7 bases and J by 0 bases, leaving 12 bases between them. The CDR3 has 14 amino acids. Germline CDR1 and CDR2: MNHNS and SASEGT. CDR3 coding DNA: TGTGCCAGCATCGGGGATTCAATGAACACTGAAGCTTTCTTT. Translated: CASIGDSMNTEAFF.

Only a few counts were recorded for this clonotype. V usage is TRBV4-2 and J usage is TRBJ1-3; 9 nucleotides line up with TRBD1. The CDR3 loop spans 17 amino acids. V was pared by 4 bases and J by 2 bases, with 9 bases of the junction left unmatched. Per the germline V gene, CDR1 is LGHNA and CDR2 is YNFKEQ. The CDR3 is CASSRTYRGQTGNTIYF. CDR3 coding DNA: TGTGCCAGCAGCCGAACTTACAGGGGGCAGACTGGAAACACCATATATTTT.

This clonotype has more than one count but fewer than ten. This chain joins TRBV5-5 and TRBJ1-2; D not resolved. The V gene's germline CDR1 is SGHKS and CDR2 YYEKEE (reference sequence). Trimming removed 0 bases from V and 4 bases from J, with 10 bases in between. This CDR3 has 14 residues. CDR3 DNA sequence: TGTGCCAGCAGCTTGGACAGTAACATCTATGGCTACACCTTC. Translation gives CASSLDSNIYGYTF.

The sample holds a few counts of this clonotype. The rearrangement uses TRBV5-1 and TRBJ1-2; a possible D gene is TRBD1 (6 bases). The CDR3 totals 14 residues. The germline V and J ends were trimmed by 0 bases and 4 bases, with 10 bases remaining between them. Germline V gene data show CDR1 as SGHRS and CDR2 as YFSETQ. CDR3 region: CASSLEDSLYGYTF. The CDR3 nucleotides read TGCGCCAGCAGCTTGGAGGACAGCCTCTATGGCTACACCTTC.

The chain links TRBV27 to TRBJ2-1, with TRBD2 matching over 9 bases. The CDR3 length is 14 residues. CDR1 and CDR2 (germline): MNHEY, SMNVEV (reference sequence). Trimming took 5 bases from V and 4 from J; bases not matched to a gene: 3. CDR3 DNA: TGTGCCAGCAGTAGTCTAGCGGGGTACAATGAGCAGTTCTTC. Protein product: CASSSLAGYNEQFF.